This TCR beta chain was captured in a study of STAT5B mutations in CD4+ large granular lymphocyte leukemia. The study, taken as a whole, reports: Without HLA matching, higher CD4+ than CD8+ T-LGLL clonality could reflect small sample size. TRBV06-family usage was enriched in top patient clones (8/27) versus controls (2/35). No patients shared main leukemic clonotypes, though less than 30% appeared at low frequency elsewhere.

As regards this clone: Its antigen is currently unknown.

Clones were read by immunoSEQ multiplex PCR, and TCRdb kept only the in-frame ones, dropping some. The data hold approximately 40,000 clones, with 84% observed a single time. The germline gives CDR1 MRHNA, CDR2 SNTAGT. V lost 8 bases to trimming and J lost 0 bases, with 7 bases between them. This CDR3 region has 13 residues. The sample taken for sequencing was CD4+ T cells from blood buffy coats. The origin of this receptor is a human donor in good health. V is TRBV6-4 and J is TRBJ2-2; the D is unclear. The CDR3 loop is CASRRTNTGELFF. CDR3 in DNA: TGTGCCAGCCGACGGACGAACACCGGGGAGCTGTTTTTT.